Listed here is a single TCR beta chain. The V and J ends lost 2 bases and 4 bases respectively, with 11 bases between them. The CDR3 is 14 amino acids. Germline CDR1 reads SNHLY; CDR2 reads FYNNEI. Measured with immunoSEQ multiplex PCR; TCRdb has only the in-frame clones, and not every one. Of some 87,000 clones detected, approximately 97% appear once; the ten largest clones hold 0.18%. This entry comes from a study of technical replicates of blood from several donors. The chain couples TRBV2 to TRBJ1-1; D not resolved. The receptor was derived from a human donor in good health. Sequenced material: T cells isolated from PBMCs. CDR3 in amino acids: CASSEQAYFTEAFF. The CDR3 nucleotides are TGTGCCAGCAGTGAACAGGCCTATTTCACTGAAGCTTTCTTT.